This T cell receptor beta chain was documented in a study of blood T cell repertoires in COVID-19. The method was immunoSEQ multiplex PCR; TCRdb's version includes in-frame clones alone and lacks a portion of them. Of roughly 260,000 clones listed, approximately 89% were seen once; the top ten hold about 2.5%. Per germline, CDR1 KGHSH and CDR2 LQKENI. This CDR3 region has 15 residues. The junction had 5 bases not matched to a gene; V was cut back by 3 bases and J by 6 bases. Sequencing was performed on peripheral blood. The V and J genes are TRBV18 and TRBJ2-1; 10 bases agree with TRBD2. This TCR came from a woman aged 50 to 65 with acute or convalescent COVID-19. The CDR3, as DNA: TGTGCCAGCTCACCGATCCTAGCGGGAGTCAATGAGCAGTTCTTC. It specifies CASSPILAGVNEQFF.